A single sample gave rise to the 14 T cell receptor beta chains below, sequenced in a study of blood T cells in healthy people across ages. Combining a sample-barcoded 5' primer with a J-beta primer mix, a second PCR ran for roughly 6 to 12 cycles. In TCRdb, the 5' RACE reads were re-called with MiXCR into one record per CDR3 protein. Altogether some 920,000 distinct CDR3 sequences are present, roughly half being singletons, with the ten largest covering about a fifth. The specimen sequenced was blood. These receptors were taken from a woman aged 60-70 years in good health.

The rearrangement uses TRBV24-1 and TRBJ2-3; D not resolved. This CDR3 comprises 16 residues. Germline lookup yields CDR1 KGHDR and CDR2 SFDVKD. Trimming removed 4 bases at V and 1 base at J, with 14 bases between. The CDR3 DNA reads TGTGCCACCAGTGACCCTCGGACGGATCGCACAGATACGCAGTATTTT. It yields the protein CATSDPRTDRTDTQYF.

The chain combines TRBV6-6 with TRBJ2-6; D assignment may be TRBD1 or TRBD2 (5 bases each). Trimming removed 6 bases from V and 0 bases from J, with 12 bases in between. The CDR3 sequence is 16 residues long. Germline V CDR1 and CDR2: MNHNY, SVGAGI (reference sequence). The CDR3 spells CASRGTESSGANVLTF. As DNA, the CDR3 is TGTGCCAGCAGAGGGACGGAGAGCTCTGGGGCCAACGTCCTGACTTTC.

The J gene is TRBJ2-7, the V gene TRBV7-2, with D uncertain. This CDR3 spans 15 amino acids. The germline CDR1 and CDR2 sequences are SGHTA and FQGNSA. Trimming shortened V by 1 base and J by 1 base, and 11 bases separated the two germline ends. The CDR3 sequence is CASSLVGRTSYEQYF. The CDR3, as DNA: TGTGCCAGCAGCTTAGTCGGGCGGACGTCCTACGAGCAGTACTTC.

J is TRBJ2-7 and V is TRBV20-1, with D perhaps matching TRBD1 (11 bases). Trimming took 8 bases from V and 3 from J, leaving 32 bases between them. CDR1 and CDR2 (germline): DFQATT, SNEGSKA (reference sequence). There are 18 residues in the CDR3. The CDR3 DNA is TGCAGTTCTCAACCGGGACAGGGGGTACTAGCGGGGATCTACGAGCAGTACTTC. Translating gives CSSQPGQGVLAGIYEQYF.

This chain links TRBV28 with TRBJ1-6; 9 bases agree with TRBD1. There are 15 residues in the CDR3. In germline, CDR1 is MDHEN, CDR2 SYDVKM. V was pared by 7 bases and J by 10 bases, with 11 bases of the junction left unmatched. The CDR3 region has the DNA TGTGCCAGCAATGAGATCCGGACAGGGGTCTCACCCCTCCACTTT. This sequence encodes CASNEIRTGVSPLHF. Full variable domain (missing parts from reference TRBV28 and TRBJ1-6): DVKVTQSSRYLVKRTGEKVFLECVQDMDHENMFWYRQDPGLGLRLIYFSYDVKMKEKGDIPEGYSVSREKKERFSLILESASTNQTSMYLCASNEIRTGVSPLHFGNGTRLTVT.

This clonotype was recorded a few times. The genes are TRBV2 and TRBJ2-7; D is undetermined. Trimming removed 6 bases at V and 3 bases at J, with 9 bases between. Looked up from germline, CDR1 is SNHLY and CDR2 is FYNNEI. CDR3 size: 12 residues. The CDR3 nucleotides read TGTGCCAGCAGCGAGAGTGACTACGAGCAGTACTTC. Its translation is CASSESDYEQYF.

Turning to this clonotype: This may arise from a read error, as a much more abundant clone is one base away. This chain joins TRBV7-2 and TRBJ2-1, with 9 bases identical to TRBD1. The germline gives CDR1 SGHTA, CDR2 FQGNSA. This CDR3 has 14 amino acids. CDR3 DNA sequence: TGTGCCAGCAGGGTCGGGACAGGGCAGAATGAGAAGTTCTTC. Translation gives CASRVGTGQNEKFF.

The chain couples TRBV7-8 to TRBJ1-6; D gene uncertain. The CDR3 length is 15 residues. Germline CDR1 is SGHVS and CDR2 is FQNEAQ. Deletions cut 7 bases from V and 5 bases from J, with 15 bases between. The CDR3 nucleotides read TGTGCCAGCACCCCGGCGGCAGGACATAATTCACCCCTCCACTTT. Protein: CASTPAAGHNSPLHF.

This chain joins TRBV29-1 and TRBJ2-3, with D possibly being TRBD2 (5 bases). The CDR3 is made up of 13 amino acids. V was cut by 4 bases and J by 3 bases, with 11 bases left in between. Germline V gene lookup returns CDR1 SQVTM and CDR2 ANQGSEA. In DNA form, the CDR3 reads TGCAGCGTTGGGACTTTGGGGACAGATACGCAGTATTTT. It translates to CSVGTLGTDTQYF.

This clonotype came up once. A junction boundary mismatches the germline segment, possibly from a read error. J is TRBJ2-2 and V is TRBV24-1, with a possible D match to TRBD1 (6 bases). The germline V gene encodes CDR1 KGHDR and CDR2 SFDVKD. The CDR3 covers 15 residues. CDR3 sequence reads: CATSADPRGDGERFF. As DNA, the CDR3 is TGTGCCACCAGTGCCGACCCCAGGGGAGACGGGGAGCGGTTTTTT.

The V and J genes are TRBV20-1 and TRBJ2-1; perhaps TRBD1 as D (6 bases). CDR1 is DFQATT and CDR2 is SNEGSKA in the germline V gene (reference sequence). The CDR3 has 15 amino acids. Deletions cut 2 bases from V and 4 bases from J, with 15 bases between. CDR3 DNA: TGCAGTGCTAGATGGCCCGACAGGACGTACAATGAGCAGTTCTTC. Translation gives CSARWPDRTYNEQFF.

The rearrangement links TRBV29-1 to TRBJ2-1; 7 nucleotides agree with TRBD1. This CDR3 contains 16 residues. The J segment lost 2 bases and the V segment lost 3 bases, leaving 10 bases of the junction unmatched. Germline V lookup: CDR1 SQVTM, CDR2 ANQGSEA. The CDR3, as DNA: TGCAGCGTTGAGGGGGACAGCCACAACCCCTACAATGAGCAGTTCTTC. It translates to CSVEGDSHNPYNEQFF.

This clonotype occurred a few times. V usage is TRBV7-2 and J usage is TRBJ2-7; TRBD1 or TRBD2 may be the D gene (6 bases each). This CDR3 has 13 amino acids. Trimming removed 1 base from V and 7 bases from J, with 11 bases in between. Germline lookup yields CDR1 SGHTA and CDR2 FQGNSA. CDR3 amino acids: CASSLEGGWEQYF. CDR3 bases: TGTGCCAGCAGCTTAGAAGGGGGGTGGGAGCAGTACTTC. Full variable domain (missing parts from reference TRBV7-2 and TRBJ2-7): GAGVSQSPSNKVTEKGKDVELRCDPISGHTALYWYRQSLGQGLEFLIYFQGNSAPDKSGLPSDRFSAERTGGSVSTLTIQRTQQEDSAVYLCASSLEGGWEQYFGPGTRLTVT.

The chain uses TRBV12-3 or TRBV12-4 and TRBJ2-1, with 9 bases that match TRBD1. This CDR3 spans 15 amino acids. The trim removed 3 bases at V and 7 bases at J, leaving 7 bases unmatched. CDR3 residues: CASSLVGQGWNEQFF. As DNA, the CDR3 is TGTGCCAGCAGTTTGGTCGGACAGGGGTGGAATGAGCAGTTCTTC.